This T cell receptor (beta chain) was recorded in a study of blood T cells in healthy people across ages. Overall study findings and caveats: Reliance upon unsorted PBMCs precluded definitive naive versus antigen-experienced comparison. Diversity figures derived from one million T cells were judged to underestimate the true value.

Together with a sample-barcoded 5' primer, a J-beta primer mix was included in a second PCR lasting about 6 to 11 cycles. Every molecule of cDNA carried a tag from a template-switch adaptor with 12 random nucleotides. TCRdb passed the 5' RACE reads through MiXCR, listing each CDR3 protein once. The data show 700,000 to 850,000 distinct CDR3 sequences, approximately 53% seen once. Per the germline V gene, CDR1 is SGHVS and CDR2 is FNYEAQ. The CDR3 is made up of 15 amino acids. The germline V and J ends were trimmed by 3 bases and 1 base, with 12 bases remaining between them. Researchers report isolating at least 7 million PBMCs per sample. Note on this clonotype: Its antigen is as yet unknown.

This receptor was obtained from a man older than 75 in good health. The chain links TRBV7-6 to TRBJ2-5; D tentatively fits TRBD1 or TRBD2 (5 bases each). The source material was blood. CDR3 DNA: TGTGCCAGCAGCTTTGACGGGACCTCCCAAGAGACCCAGTACTTC. The encoded protein is CASSFDGTSQETQYF. The variable domain in full, with the rest retrieved from reference TRBV7-6 and TRBJ2-5, is GAGVSQSPRYKVTKRGQDVALRCDPISGHVSLYWYRQALGQGPEFLTYFNYEAQQDKSGLPNDRFSAERPEGSISTLTIQRTEQRDSAMYRCASSFDGTSQETQYFGPGTRLLVL.